Below are 24 T cell receptor beta chains sequenced from a single sample in a study of control samples from healthy donors and cancer patients. TCRdb keeps only in-frame clones here, not all; method: immunoSEQ multiplex PCR. The repertoire holds about 49,000 clones, with 80% to 90% as singletons. Sequencing input: PBMCs. All receptors derive from a woman aged 45-65 years with lung cancer.

The chain uses TRBV5-6 and TRBJ2-3; D call uncertain. Trimming shortened V by 4 bases and J by 0 bases, and 9 bases separated the two germline ends. CDR3 length equals 14 residues. CDR1 is SGHDT, CDR2 YYEEEE, per germline. The CDR3 reads CASSPDGSTDTQYF. CDR3 sequence (DNA): TGTGCCAGCAGCCCCGACGGAAGCACAGATACGCAGTATTTT.

This sequence joins TRBV7-9 and TRBJ1-2; the D is unclear. The CDR3 covers 15 residues. Germline V gene data show CDR1 as SEHNR and CDR2 as FQNEAQ (reference sequence). The germline V and J ends were trimmed by 1 base and 2 bases, with 11 bases remaining between them. CDR3 residues: CASSLEWQMNYGYTF. The CDR3 coding sequence is TGTGCCAGCAGCTTAGAATGGCAGATGAACTATGGCTACACCTTC.

The J gene is TRBJ2-1, the V gene TRBV19; D could derive from TRBD1 or TRBD2 (6 bases each). Deletions cut 5 bases from V and 5 bases from J, with 16 bases between. The germline CDR1 and CDR2 sequences are LNHDA and SQIVND (reference sequence). There are 15 residues in the CDR3. The CDR3 DNA reads TGTGCCAGTAGTTCCTACGCGGGACAAAACAATGAGCAGTTCTTC. It encodes CASSSYAGQNNEQFF.

This chain connects TRBV3-1 (or the pseudogene TRBV3-2) to TRBJ1-1; 8 bases are a match to TRBD1. The ends lost 5 bases at V and 11 bases at J; junction bases unmatched: 13. CDR3 length: 14 residues. Germline CDR1 LGHDT, CDR2 YNNKEL (reference sequence). DNA for the CDR3: TGTGCCAGCAGCACCAAGATGGACAGGGCCGATGCTTTCTTT. This encodes CASSTKMDRADAFF.

This clone has only a few counts. The rearrangement uses TRBV6-2 or TRBV6-3 and TRBJ2-3; D remains ambiguous. The CDR3 is made up of 13 amino acids. CDR1 is MNHEY and CDR2 is SVGEGT in the germline V gene. The ends were cut back, 4 bases at V and 6 bases at J, with 11 bases in the middle. The CDR3 sequence: CASSSAKSDTQYF. The DNA of the CDR3 is TGTGCCAGCAGTTCCGCGAAATCGGATACGCAGTATTTT.

V and J are TRBV7-8 and TRBJ2-7; D not certain. Germline V gene data show CDR1 as SGHVS and CDR2 as FQNEAQ. V gave up 5 bases and J gave up 4 bases, with 12 bases separating them. The CDR3 covers 13 residues. The CDR3 DNA reads TGTGCCAGCAGCCGAGATAAGGCATACGAGCAGTACTTC. It translates to CASSRDKAYEQYF.

The rearrangement uses TRBV29-1 and TRBJ2-5, with D hard to call. V dropped 4 bases and J dropped 4 bases, with 7 bases sitting between them. Germline CDR1 SQVTM, CDR2 ANQGSEA. The CDR3 has 11 amino acids. CDR3 loop: CSVAGIETQYF. CDR3 bases: TGCAGCGTTGCTGGGATAGAGACCCAGTACTTC. The full variable domain, rest sourced from reference TRBV29-1 and TRBJ2-5, is SAVISQKPSRDICQRGTSLTIQCQVDSQVTMMFWYRQQPGQSLTLIATANQGSEATYESGFVIDKFPISRPNLTFSTLTVSNMSPEDSSIYLCSVAGIETQYFGPGTRLLVL.

The rearrangement joins TRBV6-2 or TRBV6-3 to TRBJ1-2; TRBD1 might be the D (5 bases). The germline CDR1 and CDR2 sequences are MNHEY and SVGEGT. V was pared by 6 bases and J by 4 bases, with 18 bases between. This CDR3 spans 15 amino acids. Written as DNA, the CDR3 is TGTGCCAGCAGCCCCGCGTGGGGGGTAGCCTATGGCTACACCTTC. Protein sequence: CASSPAWGVAYGYTF.

The CDR3 DNA sequence: TGTGCCACCAGCAGAGATAATCAGGACCCCTACACCTTC. Encoded protein: CATSRDNQDPYTF. The rearrangement uses TRBV15 and TRBJ1-2, with D unresolved. Germline lookup yields CDR1 LNHNV and CDR2 YYDKDF (reference sequence). The CDR3 runs 13 residues. V was pared by 0 bases and J by 10 bases, with 12 bases between.

The J gene is TRBJ2-7, the V gene TRBV7-8; 7 positions agree with TRBD2. Per germline, CDR1 SGHVS and CDR2 FQNEAQ. The ends lost 8 bases at V and 3 bases at J; junction bases unmatched: 10. The CDR3 has 14 residues. Here the CDR3 DNA reads TGTGCCAGCCGACGGGGCGGGGGTGGCTACGAGCAGTACTTC. This translates into CASRRGGGGYEQYF. Combining the CDR3 with reference TRBV7-8 and TRBJ2-7 gives the whole variable domain GAGVSQSPRYKVAKRGQDVALRCDPISGHVSLFWYQQALGQGPEFLTYFQNEAQLDKSGLPSDRFFAERPEGSVSTLKIQRTQQEDSAVYLCASRRGGGGYEQYFGPGTRLTVT.

The gene calls are TRBV7-8 and TRBJ1-1; no definite D call. This CDR3 contains 14 residues. Germline V CDR1 and CDR2: SGHVS, FQNEAQ. The V gene lost 1 base and the J gene lost 1 base, with 7 bases spanning the gap. The CDR3 region is CASSLVGRNTEAFF. The CDR3 DNA is TGTGCCAGCAGCTTAGTCGGCAGGAACACTGAAGCTTTCTTT.

The rearrangement links TRBV28 to TRBJ1-3; 8 bases are shared with TRBD1. Trimming took 8 bases from V and 0 from J; bases not matched to a gene: 9. This CDR3 comprises 16 residues. Per germline, CDR1 MDHEN and CDR2 SYDVKM. The CDR3 sequence is CASAPVGTGSGNTIYF. In nucleotides, the CDR3 is TGTGCCAGCGCCCCGGTCGGGACAGGCTCTGGAAACACCATATATTTT.

This clone was seen only once. The gene calls are TRBV5-6 and TRBJ1-2; 11 nucleotides agree with TRBD1. CDR1 and CDR2 from the germline V gene are SGHDT and YYEEEE. This CDR3 region has 14 residues. V trimming: 5 bases; J trimming: 4 bases; junction bases outside the gene matches: 4. DNA for the CDR3: TGTGCCAGCAGAGGACAGGGGGCTTTCTATGGCTACACCTTC. Its translation: CASRGQGAFYGYTF.

The V call is TRBV18, the J call TRBJ1-5, with 8 bases aligning to TRBD1. The CDR3 is 16 amino acids. Germline CDR1 and CDR2: KGHSH and LQKENI. Trimming cost V 3 bases and J 0 bases; bases outside gene matches: 4. The CDR3 sequence is CASSPQGALSNQPQHF. The CDR3 nucleotides are TGTGCCAGCTCACCTCAGGGGGCCCTTAGCAATCAGCCCCAGCATTTT.

The chain combines TRBV7-3 with TRBJ2-1, with 8 bases matching TRBD2. This CDR3 spans 15 amino acids. Germline trimming cut 5 bases from V and 7 bases from J; bases unmatched to any gene: 10. Per germline, CDR1 SGHTA and CDR2 FQGTGA. In DNA form, the CDR3 reads TGTGCCAGCAGCCGACTGAGCGGGGGTCGGAATGAGCAGTTCTTC. Translated, it gives CASSRLSGGRNEQFF.

The genes are TRBV28 and TRBJ1-6; 9 bases agree with TRBD1. CDR1 is MDHEN, CDR2 SYDVKM, per germline. The trim removed 4 bases at V and 7 bases at J, leaving 5 bases unmatched. The CDR3 covers 15 residues. CDR3 bases: TGTGCCAGCAGTTGGCACGGACAGGGGAATTCACCCCTCCACTTT. It yields the protein CASSWHGQGNSPLHF.

The rearrangement uses TRBV7-8 and TRBJ1-1; D is undetermined. Germline-derived CDR1 and CDR2 are SGHVS and FQNEAQ. This CDR3 spans 15 amino acids. Between the trimmed V and J ends, which lost 2 bases and 1 base, there was a span of 11 bases. The CDR3: CASSLSTAGNTEAFF. The CDR3 nucleotides are TGTGCCAGCAGCTTATCGACGGCGGGGAACACTGAAGCTTTCTTT.

This clone appeared a single time. The V gene is TRBV6-5, the J gene TRBJ1-2, with D unresolved. V was trimmed by 6 bases and J by 8 bases, leaving 13 bases between them. This CDR3 has 12 residues. CDR1 and CDR2 from the germline V gene are MNHEY and SVGAGI. In DNA form, the CDR3 reads TGTGCCAGCAGCCCCCTTGGGTTGGGCTACACCTTC. Protein sequence: CASSPLGLGYTF.

This clone was recorded only once. The CDR3 sequence is CASSSGQFGGYTF. The CDR3 nucleotides read TGTGCCAGCAGCTCAGGACAGTTCGGGGGCTACACCTTC. The chain combines TRBV11-2 with TRBJ1-2, with D possibly being TRBD1 (6 bases). The germline V gene encodes CDR1 SGHAT and CDR2 FQNNGV. The CDR3 sequence is 13 residues long. Trimming left V 4 bases short and J 8 bases short, with 14 bases between. Full variable domain (outside the CDR3, taken from reference TRBV11-2 and TRBJ1-2): EAGVAQSPRYKIIEKRQSVAFWCNPISGHATLYWYQQILGQGPKLLIQFQNNGVVDDSQLPKDRFSAERLKGVDSTLKIQPAKLEDSAVYLCASSSGQFGGYTFGSGTRLTVV.

The chain is built from TRBV6-5 and TRBJ1-4; D is possibly TRBD1 (5 bases). With 2 bases removed from V and 4 bases from J, the gap between germline ends came to 11 bases. This CDR3 spans 15 amino acids. Germline V gene sequence: CDR1 MNHEY, CDR2 SVGAGI. CDR3 region: CASSYPGLNNEKLFF. The CDR3 region has the DNA TGTGCCAGCAGTTACCCGGGACTGAATAATGAAAAACTGTTTTTT.

This clone is a singleton in its sample. The V gene is TRBV30, the J gene TRBJ2-7, with unresolved D. The CDR3 runs 10 residues. From germline, CDR1 is GTSNPN and CDR2 SVGIG (reference sequence). Trimming took 7 bases from V and 3 from J, leaving 7 bases between them. This CDR3 reads CALGNYEQYF. The CDR3 region has the DNA TGTGCCTTGGGAAACTACGAGCAGTACTTC.

The chain employs TRBV6-6 and TRBJ1-2; 7 nucleotides align to TRBD1. Germline lookup yields CDR1 MNHNY and CDR2 SVGAGI (reference sequence). CDR3 length equals 13 residues. Unmatched junction bases numbered 5, after V lost 7 bases and J lost 3 bases. The CDR3, as DNA: TGTGCCAGCACTACCGGGACAGACTATGGCTACACCTTC. Translation: CASTTGTDYGYTF.

This chain uses TRBV18 with TRBJ2-5; D might be TRBD2 (7 bases). Germline assignment: CDR1 KGHSH and CDR2 LQKENI. Deletions cut 4 bases from V and 1 base from J, with 10 bases between. The CDR3 has 14 residues. This chain's CDR3 is CASSLGGGQETQYF. CDR3 sequence (DNA): TGTGCCAGCTCACTGGGAGGGGGCCAAGAGACCCAGTACTTC.

This chain joins TRBV27 and TRBJ1-5; 8 positions agree with TRBD1. Germline CDR1 MNHEY, CDR2 SMNVEV (reference sequence). The CDR3 covers 15 residues. J lost 6 bases, V lost 4 bases, and 8 bases had no gene match. The CDR3 sequence: CASSSSGGEGQPQHF. In nucleotides, the CDR3 is TGTGCCAGCAGTTCTTCAGGGGGCGAAGGTCAGCCCCAGCATTTT.